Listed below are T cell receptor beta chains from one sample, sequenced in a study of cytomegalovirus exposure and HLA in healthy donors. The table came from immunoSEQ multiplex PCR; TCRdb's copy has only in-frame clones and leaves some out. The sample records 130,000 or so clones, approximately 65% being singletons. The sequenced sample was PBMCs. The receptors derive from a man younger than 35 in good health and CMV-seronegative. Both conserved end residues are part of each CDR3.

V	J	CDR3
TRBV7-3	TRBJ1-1	CASSLDTEAFF
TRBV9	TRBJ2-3	CASRYLLGDWIIIDTQYF
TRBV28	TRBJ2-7	CASSSSPAGQYF
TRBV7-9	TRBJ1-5	CASGRGQYNQPQHF
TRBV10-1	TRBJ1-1	CASSDGGRNTEAFF
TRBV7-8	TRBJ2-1	CASSPSGGALDEQFF
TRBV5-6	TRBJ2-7	CATSSFSRRLAGEVYEQYF
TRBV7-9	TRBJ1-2	CASSFPPQGSYGYTF
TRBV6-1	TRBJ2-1	CASSDTGGAYNEQFF
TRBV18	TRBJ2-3	CASSPRTGGPTDTQYF
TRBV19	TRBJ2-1	CASRRTGLIVNEQFF
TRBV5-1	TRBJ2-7	CASSSGSYEQYF
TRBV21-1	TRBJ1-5	CASSKGFGGLSQPQHF
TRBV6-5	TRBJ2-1	CASSPPGQGNNEQFF
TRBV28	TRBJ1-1	CASSLGQGILNTEAFF
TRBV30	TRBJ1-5	CAWSSGAANQPQHF
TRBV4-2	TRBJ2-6	CASSPFPVGTSGANVLTF
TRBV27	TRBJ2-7	CASSLLSSRYEQYF
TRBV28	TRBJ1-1	CASTGTGRSRAVEAFF
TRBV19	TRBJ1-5	CASSRSNQPQHF
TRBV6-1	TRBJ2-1	CASSEDPGRYNEQFF
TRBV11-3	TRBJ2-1	CASSLGTVFDEQFF
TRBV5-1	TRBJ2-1	CASSAQTGLAGGFF
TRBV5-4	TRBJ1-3	CASGLYLESHSGNTIYF
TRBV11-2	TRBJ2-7	CASSLARAPSPEQYF
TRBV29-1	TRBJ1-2	CSVGVRQGISGYTF
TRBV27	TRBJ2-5	CASSLGQGVGETQYF
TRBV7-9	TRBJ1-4	CASSLRQTSEKLFF
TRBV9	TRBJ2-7	CASSVGSASSYEQYF
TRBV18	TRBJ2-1	CASSRGPAGDEQFF
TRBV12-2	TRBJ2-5	CASRLEIETRQETQYF
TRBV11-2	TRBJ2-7	CASRVSGGAYEQYF
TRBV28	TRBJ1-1	CATTERMNAFF
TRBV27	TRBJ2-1	CASSPSPGYTYNEQFF
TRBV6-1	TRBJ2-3	CASSVTSGGTDTQYF
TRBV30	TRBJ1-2	CAWSHRVQYGYTF
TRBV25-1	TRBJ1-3	CASNKGAGGTIYF
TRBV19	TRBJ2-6	CASRPVPFSGANVLTF
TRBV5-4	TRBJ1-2	CASSSKTGLGYTF
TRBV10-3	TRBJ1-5	CAISESTSGGRNQPQHF
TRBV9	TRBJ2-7	CASSPEPSVAAIEQYF
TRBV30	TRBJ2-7	CAWNNDQGAAYEQYF
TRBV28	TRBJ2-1	CASSRRGGSYNEQFF
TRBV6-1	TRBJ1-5	CASSASTGFGQQPQHF
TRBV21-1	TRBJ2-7	CASTWTGPYEQYF
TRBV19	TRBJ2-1	CASSSSLFAGGFNEQFF
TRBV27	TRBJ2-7	CASSKGGGGSPIYEQYF
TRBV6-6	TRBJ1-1	CASSQTGGITEAFF
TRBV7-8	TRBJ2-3	CASSSRSVSTDTQYF
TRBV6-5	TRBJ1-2	CASSHQGADNYGYTF
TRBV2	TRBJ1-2	CASSELVRPQGGYTF
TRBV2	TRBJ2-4	CASSEDRVAKNIQYF
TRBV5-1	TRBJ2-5	CASSFLAGGQQETQYF
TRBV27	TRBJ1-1	CASSFWAGGWLTEAFF
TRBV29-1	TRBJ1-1	CSADDRGGTHTEAFF
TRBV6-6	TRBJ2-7	CASSFSDSVQYF
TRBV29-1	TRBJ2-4	CSARVLAKNIQYF
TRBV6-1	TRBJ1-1	CASSDGWTEAFF
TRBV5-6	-	CASSSGAGYEQYF
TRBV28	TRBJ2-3	CASSMTGDTDTQYF